The T cell receptor beta chain under discussion was sequenced for a study of blood T cell repertoires in COVID-19. CDR3 length: 15 residues. V was clipped by 3 bases and J by 8 bases; unmatched bases: 10. Germline assignment: CDR1 SGDLS and CDR2 YYNGEE. The data were produced by immunoSEQ multiplex PCR, yet TCRdb's version contains in-frame clones alone and is incomplete. Of some 110,000 clones listed, 86% are singletons. Sequencing was performed on peripheral blood. This clonotype was sampled from a man in his forties with acute or convalescent COVID-19. The rearrangement links TRBV9 to TRBJ1-2, with 10 nucleotides matching TRBD1. CDR3: CASSADRDRGRGYTF. As DNA, the CDR3 is TGTGCCAGCAGCGCAGACCGGGACAGGGGTCGGGGCTACACCTTC.